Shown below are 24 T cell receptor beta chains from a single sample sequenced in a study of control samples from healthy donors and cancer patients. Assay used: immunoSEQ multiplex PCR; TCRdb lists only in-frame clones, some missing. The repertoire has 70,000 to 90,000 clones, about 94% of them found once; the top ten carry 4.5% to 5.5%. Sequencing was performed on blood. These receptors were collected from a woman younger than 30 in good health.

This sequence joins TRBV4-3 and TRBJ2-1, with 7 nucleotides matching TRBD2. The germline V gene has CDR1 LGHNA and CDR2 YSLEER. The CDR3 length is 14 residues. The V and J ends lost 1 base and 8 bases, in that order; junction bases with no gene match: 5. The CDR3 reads CASSQGGLVDEQFF. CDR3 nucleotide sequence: TGCGCCAGCAGCCAAGGTGGACTAGTCGATGAGCAGTTCTTC.

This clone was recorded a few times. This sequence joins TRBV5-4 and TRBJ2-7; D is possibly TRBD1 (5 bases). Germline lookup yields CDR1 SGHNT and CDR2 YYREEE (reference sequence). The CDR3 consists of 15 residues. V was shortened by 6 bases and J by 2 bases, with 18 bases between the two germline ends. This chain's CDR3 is CASTSDPGRTYEQYF. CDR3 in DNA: TGTGCCAGCACCTCAGATCCAGGGCGCACCTACGAGCAGTACTTC.

As DNA, the CDR3 is TGTGCCACCAGCAGAGCGGGTTCGGGGCAGGGGTTCTCTGAAGCTTTCTTT. As protein: CATSRAGSGQGFSEAFF. V gene TRBV15 combines with J gene TRBJ1-1, with D possibly TRBD1 on 6 matching bases. V was trimmed by 1 base and J by 6 bases, leaving 21 bases between them. The V gene's germline CDR1 is LNHNV and CDR2 YYDKDF (reference sequence). The CDR3 contains 17 residues. The full variable domain, its missing parts supplied by reference TRBV15 and TRBJ1-1, is DAMVIQNPRYQVTQFGKPVTLSCSQTLNHNVMYWYQQKSSQAPKLLFHYYDKDFNNEADTPDNFQSRRPNTSFCFLDIRSPGLGDTAMYLCATSRAGSGQGFSEAFFGQGTRLTVV.

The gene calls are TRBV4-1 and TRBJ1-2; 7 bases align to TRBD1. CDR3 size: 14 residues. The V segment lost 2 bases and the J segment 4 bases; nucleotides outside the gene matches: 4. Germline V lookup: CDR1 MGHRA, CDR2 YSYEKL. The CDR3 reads CASSQPWDSYGYTF. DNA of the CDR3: TGCGCCAGCAGCCAACCCTGGGACAGCTATGGCTACACCTTC.

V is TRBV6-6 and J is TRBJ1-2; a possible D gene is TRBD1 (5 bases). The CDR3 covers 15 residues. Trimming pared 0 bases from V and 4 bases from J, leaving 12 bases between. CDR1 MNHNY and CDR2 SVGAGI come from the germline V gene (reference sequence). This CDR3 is CASSYSVQATYGYTF. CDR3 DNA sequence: TGTGCCAGCAGTTACTCCGTACAGGCAACCTATGGCTACACCTTC.

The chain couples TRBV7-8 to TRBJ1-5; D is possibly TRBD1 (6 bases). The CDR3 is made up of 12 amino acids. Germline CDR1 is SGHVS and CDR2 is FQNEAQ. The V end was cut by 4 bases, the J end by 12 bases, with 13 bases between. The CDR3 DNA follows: TGTGCCAGCAGCTCGGGGGGCGGCTACCAGCATTTT. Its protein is CASSSGGGYQHF.

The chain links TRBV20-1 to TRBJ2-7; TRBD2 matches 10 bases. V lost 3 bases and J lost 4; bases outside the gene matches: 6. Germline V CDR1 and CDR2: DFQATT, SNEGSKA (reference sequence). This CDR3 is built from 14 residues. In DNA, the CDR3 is TGCAGTGCTAGTGTACCAGCGGGAGGGTACGAGCAGTACTTC. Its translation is CSASVPAGGYEQYF.

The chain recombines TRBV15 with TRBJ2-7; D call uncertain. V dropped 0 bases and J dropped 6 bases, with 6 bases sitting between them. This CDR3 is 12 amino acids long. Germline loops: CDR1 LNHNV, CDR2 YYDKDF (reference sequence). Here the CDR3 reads CATSRDLAEQYF. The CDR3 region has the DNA TGTGCCACCAGCAGAGATCTGGCCGAGCAGTACTTC.

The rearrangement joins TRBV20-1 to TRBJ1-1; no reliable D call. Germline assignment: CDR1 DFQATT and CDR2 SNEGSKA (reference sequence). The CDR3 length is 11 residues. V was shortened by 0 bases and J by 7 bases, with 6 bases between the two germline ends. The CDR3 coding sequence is TGCAGTGCTAGAGATAGGAATGAAGCTTTCTTT. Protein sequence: CSARDRNEAFF.

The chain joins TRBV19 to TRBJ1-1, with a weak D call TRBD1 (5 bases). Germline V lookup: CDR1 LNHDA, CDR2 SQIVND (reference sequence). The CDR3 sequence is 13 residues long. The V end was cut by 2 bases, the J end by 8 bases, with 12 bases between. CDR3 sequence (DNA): TGTGCCAGTAGTATAAATGACCGACAGGAAGCTTTCTTT. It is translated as CASSINDRQEAFF.

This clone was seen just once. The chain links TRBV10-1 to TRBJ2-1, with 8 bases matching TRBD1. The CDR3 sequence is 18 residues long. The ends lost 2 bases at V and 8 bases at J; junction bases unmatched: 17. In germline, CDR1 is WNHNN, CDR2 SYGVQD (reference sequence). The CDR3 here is CASSEPHYWTGRLDEQFF. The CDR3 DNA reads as TGCGCCAGCAGTGAGCCCCACTATTGGACAGGGCGCCTAGATGAGCAGTTCTTC.

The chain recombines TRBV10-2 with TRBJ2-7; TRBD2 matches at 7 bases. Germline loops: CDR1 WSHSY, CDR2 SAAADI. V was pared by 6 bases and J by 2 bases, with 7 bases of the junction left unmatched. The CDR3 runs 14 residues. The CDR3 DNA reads TGCGCCAGCAGGGATCCTAGCGGAACCTACGAGCAGTACTTC. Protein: CASRDPSGTYEQYF.

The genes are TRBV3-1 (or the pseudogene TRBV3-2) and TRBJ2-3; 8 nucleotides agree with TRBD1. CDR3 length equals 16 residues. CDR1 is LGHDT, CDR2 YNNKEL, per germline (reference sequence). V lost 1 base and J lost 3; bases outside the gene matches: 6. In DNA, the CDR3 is TGTGCCAGCAGCCAAGCCCCGGACAGGGTAACAGATACGCAGTATTTT. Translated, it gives CASSQAPDRVTDTQYF.

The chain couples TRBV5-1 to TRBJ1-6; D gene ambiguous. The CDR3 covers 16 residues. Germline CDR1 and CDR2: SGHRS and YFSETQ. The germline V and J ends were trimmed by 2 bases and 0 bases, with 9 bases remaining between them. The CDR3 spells CASSFGSSSYNSPLHF. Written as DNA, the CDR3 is TGCGCCAGCAGCTTTGGGTCGAGCTCCTATAATTCACCCCTCCACTTT.

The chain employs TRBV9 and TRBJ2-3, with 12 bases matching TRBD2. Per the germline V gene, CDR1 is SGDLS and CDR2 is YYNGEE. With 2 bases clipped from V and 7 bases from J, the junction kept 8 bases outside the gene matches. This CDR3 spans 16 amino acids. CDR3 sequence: CASSVAGLAGSNTQYF. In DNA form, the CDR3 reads TGTGCCAGCAGCGTCGCCGGACTAGCGGGAAGTAATACGCAGTATTTT. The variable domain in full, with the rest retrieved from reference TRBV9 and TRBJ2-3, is DSGVTQTPKHLITATGQRVTLRCSPRSGDLSVYWYQQSLDQGLQFLIQYYNGEERAKGNILERFSAQQFPDLHSELNLSSLELGDSALYFCASSVAGLAGSNTQYFGPGTRLTVL.

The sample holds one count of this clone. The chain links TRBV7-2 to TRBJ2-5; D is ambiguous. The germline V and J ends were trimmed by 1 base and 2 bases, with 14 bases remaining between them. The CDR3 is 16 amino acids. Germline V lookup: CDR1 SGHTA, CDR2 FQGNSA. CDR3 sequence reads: CASSLGSGQRQETQYF. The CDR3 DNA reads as TGTGCCAGCAGCTTAGGATCAGGCCAGCGACAAGAGACCCAGTACTTC.

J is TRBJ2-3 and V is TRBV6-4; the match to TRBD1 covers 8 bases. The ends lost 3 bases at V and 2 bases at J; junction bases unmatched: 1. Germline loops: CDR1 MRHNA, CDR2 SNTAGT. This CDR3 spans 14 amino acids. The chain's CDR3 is CASSEDRATDTQYF. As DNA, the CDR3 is TGTGCCAGCAGTGAGGACAGGGCCACAGATACGCAGTATTTT.

The CDR3 sequence: CASRAVGLTNEKLFF. For the CDR3, the DNA is TGTGCCAGCAGGGCCGTGGGTTTAACTAATGAAAAACTGTTTTTT. The chain links TRBV6-5 to TRBJ1-4; D ambiguous. V dropped 6 bases and J dropped 1 base, with 12 bases sitting between them. The length of the CDR3 is 15 residues. Germline CDR1 reads MNHEY; CDR2 reads SVGAGI.

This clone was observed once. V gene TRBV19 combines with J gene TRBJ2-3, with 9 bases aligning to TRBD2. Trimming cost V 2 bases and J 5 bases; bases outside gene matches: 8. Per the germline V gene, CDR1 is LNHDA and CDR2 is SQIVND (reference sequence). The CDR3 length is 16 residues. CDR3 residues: CASSIRRGGSRDTQYF. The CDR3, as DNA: TGTGCCAGTAGTATAAGGCGGGGGGGAAGCCGAGATACGCAGTATTTT.

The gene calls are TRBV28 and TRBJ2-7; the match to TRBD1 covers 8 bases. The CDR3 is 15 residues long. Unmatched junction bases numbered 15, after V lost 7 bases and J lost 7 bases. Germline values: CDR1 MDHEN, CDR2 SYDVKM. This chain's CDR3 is CASTQNQGAVSEQYF. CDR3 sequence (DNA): TGTGCCAGCACCCAAAACCAGGGGGCCGTTTCTGAGCAGTACTTC.

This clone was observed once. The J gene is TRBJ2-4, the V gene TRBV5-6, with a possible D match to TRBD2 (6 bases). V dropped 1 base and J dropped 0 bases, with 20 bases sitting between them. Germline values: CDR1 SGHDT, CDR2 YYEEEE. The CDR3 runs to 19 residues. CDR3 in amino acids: CASSLYGSGVGLAKNIQYF. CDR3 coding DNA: TGTGCCAGCAGCTTGTATGGTAGCGGAGTGGGCCTAGCCAAAAACATTCAGTACTTC.

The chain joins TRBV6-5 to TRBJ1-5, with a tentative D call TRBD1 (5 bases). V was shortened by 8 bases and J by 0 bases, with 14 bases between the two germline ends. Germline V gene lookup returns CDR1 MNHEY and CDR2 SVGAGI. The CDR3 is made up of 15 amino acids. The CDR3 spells CASGYAGHSNQPQHF. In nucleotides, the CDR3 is TGTGCCAGCGGGTACGCGGGGCATAGCAATCAGCCCCAGCATTTT.

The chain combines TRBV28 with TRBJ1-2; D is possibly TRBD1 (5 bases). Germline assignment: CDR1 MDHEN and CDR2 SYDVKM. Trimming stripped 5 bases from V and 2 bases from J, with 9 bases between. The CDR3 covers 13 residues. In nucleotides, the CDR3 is TGTGCCAGCAGTCTGACAGCGAACTATGGCTACACCTTC. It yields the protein CASSLTANYGYTF.

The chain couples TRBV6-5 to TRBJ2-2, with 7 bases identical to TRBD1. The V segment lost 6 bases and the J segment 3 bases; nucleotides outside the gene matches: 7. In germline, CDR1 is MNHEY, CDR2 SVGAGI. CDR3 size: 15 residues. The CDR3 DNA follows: TGTGCCAGCAGCGAGGGGGCATGGTACACCGGGGAGCTGTTTTTT. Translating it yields CASSEGAWYTGELFF.